The rows below give T cell receptor beta chains drawn from one sample of a study of T cell responses to AZD1222 COVID-19 vaccine. The data were produced by immunoSEQ multiplex PCR, yet TCRdb's version contains in-frame clones alone and is incomplete. The sample has about 83,000 clones; 85% to 95% are singletons. The source material was peripheral blood, sampled on day 0 of MenACWY control vaccination. The receptor source for this set is an adult in good health. Each CDR3 is given with its conserved first and last residue. The D gene is left open where the match is weak. The size field is filled for only some rows; it gives once, few, many or a size class.

D: -
size: -
V: TRBV5-6
J: TRBJ2-2
length: 16
CDR3: CASSLQGGANTGELFF
DNA: TGTGCCAGCAGCTTGCAGGGGGGCGCGAACACCGGGGAGCTGTTTTTT

D: TRBD2
size: -
V: TRBV7-8
J: TRBJ2-7
length: 15
CDR3: CASSLTVREMNEQYF
DNA: TGTGCCAGCAGCTTAACGGTGCGGGAGATGAACGAGCAGTACTTC

D: -
size: once
V: TRBV10-3
J: TRBJ2-7
length: 13
CDR3: CAISEGTQGKRYF
DNA: TGTGCCATCAGTGAAGGGACCCAAGGCAAGAGGTACTTC

D: TRBD2
size: -
V: TRBV9
J: TRBJ2-1
length: 16
CDR3: CASSVPGLAGVNEQFF
DNA: TGTGCCAGCAGCGTCCCGGGACTAGCGGGAGTCAATGAGCAGTTCTTC

D: TRBD2
size: -
V: TRBV18
J: TRBJ2-1
length: 17
CDR3: CASSPPGTSGIYNEQFF
DNA: TGTGCCAGCTCACCACCTGGGACTAGCGGCATCTACAATGAGCAGTTCTTC

D: -
size: -
V: TRBV7-9
J: TRBJ1-1
length: 15
CDR3: CASSLKGSGNTEAFF
DNA: TGTGCCAGCAGCTTAAAGGGATCAGGAAACACTGAAGCTTTCTTT

D: -
size: -
V: TRBV27
J: TRBJ2-1
length: 13
CDR3: CASSLLGRNEQFF
DNA: TGTGCCAGCAGTTTATTGGGGAGAAATGAGCAGTTCTTC

D: TRBD1
size: -
V: TRBV9
J: TRBJ1-5
length: 15
CDR3: CASSVGDSINQPQHF
DNA: TGTGCCAGCAGCGTAGGGGACAGCATCAATCAGCCCCAGCATTTT

D: TRBD2
size: -
V: TRBV15
J: TRBJ2-3
length: 17
CDR3: CATSRQFGLAGTDTQYF
DNA: TGTGCCACCAGCAGACAATTCGGACTAGCGGGCACAGATACGCAGTATTTT

D: -
size: -
V: TRBV7-2
J: TRBJ1-6
length: 12
CDR3: CASSLLSSTLHF
DNA: TGTGCCAGCAGCTTATTATCTTCGACCCTCCACTTT

D: -
size: -
V: TRBV5-1
J: TRBJ2-7
length: 12
CDR3: CASSLEPYEQYF
DNA: TGCGCCAGCAGCTTGGAGCCCTACGAGCAGTACTTC

D: -
size: -
V: TRBV3-1/TRBV3-2
J: TRBJ1-1
length: 12
CDR3: CASSPDGVRAFF
DNA: TGTGCCAGCAGCCCCGACGGCGTCCGCGCTTTCTTT

D: TRBD1
size: -
V: TRBV14
J: TRBJ1-2
length: 13
CDR3: CASSQERQGGYTF
DNA: TGTGCCAGCAGCCAAGAAAGACAGGGCGGCTACACCTTC

D: -
size: -
V: TRBV18
J: TRBJ1-4
length: 14
CDR3: CASSPGATNEKLFF
DNA: TGTGCCAGCTCCCCAGGGGCAACTAATGAAAAACTGTTTTTT

D: -
size: once
V: TRBV6-1
J: TRBJ1-5
length: 15
CDR3: CASSEYPVSNQPQHF
DNA: TGTGCCAGCAGTGAATACCCCGTTAGCAATCAGCCCCAGCATTTT

D: -
size: -
V: TRBV6-5
J: TRBJ1-5
length: 11
CDR3: CASRLNQPQHF
DNA: TGTGCCAGCAGGCTCAATCAGCCCCAGCATTTT

D: TRBD1
size: -
V: TRBV6-6
J: TRBJ1-2
length: 15
CDR3: CASSYSAGGMDGYTF
DNA: TGTGCCAGCAGTTACTCGGCAGGGGGCATGGATGGCTACACCTTC

D: -
size: -
V: TRBV6-4
J: TRBJ1-1
length: 15
CDR3: CASSVDAGAGTEAFF
DNA: TGTGCCAGCAGTGTAGATGCCGGGGCGGGGACTGAAGCTTTCTTT

D: -
size: -
V: TRBV27
J: TRBJ2-5
length: 15
CDR3: CASSFWGGSQETQYF
DNA: TGTGCCAGCAGTTTTTGGGGAGGTAGCCAAGAGACCCAGTACTTC

D: TRBD2
size: -
V: TRBV7-2
J: TRBJ2-7
length: 15
CDR3: CASSLAAGDVYEQYF
DNA: TGTGCCAGCAGCTTAGCGGCGGGAGATGTATACGAGCAGTACTTC

D: -
size: few
V: TRBV7-9
J: TRBJ1-1
length: 12
CDR3: CASSFSGTEAFF
DNA: TGTGCCAGCAGCTTTTCGGGCACTGAAGCTTTCTTT

D: -
size: -
V: TRBV7-6
J: TRBJ1-6
length: 13
CDR3: CASSYGENSPLHF
DNA: TGTGCCAGCAGCTACGGTGAAAATTCACCCCTCCACTTT

D: -
size: -
V: TRBV19
J: TRBJ1-6
length: 15
CDR3: CASSISTRDSSPLHF
DNA: TGTGCCAGTAGTATTTCGACTCGCGATAGTTCACCCCTCCACTTT

D: -
size: -
V: TRBV7-2
J: TRBJ1-1
length: 13
CDR3: CASSLTVNTEAFF
DNA: TGTGCCAGCAGCCTTACAGTGAACACTGAAGCTTTCTTT

D: -
size: -
V: TRBV5-1
J: TRBJ1-3
length: 15
CDR3: CASSLDQGSGNTIYF
DNA: TGCGCCAGCAGCTTGGACCAGGGCTCGGGAAACACCATATATTTT

D: TRBD1
size: -
V: TRBV19
J: TRBJ1-5
length: 14
CDR3: CASSTGTGGQPQHF
DNA: TGTGCCAGTAGTACCGGGACAGGGGGACAGCCCCAGCATTTT

D: -
size: -
V: TRBV13
J: TRBJ2-5
length: 15
CDR3: CASSLAGSGAETQYF
DNA: TGTGCCAGCAGCTTGGCGGGGTCGGGGGCGGAGACCCAGTACTTC

D: -
size: -
V: TRBV6-4
J: TRBJ2-1
length: 13
CDR3: CASSSHREGEQFF
DNA: TGTGCCAGCAGTAGTCACAGGGAGGGTGAGCAGTTCTTC

D: -
size: -
V: TRBV5-1
J: TRBJ1-1
length: 15
CDR3: CASSLLAGKHTEAFF
DNA: TGCGCCAGCAGCCTCCTTGCGGGGAAACACACTGAAGCTTTCTTT

D: -
size: once
V: TRBV6-5
J: TRBJ1-1
length: 12
CDR3: CATSSPGTEAFF
DNA: TGTGCCACTTCATCCCCCGGGACTGAAGCTTTCTTT

D: -
size: -
V: TRBV19
J: TRBJ1-5
length: 13
CDR3: CASSIGLDQPQHF
DNA: TGTGCCAGTAGTATAGGGCTAGATCAGCCCCAGCATTTT

D: -
size: -
V: TRBV6-6
J: TRBJ1-2
length: 14
CDR3: CASSRTEANYGYTF
DNA: TGTGCCAGCAGCCGGACAGAAGCTAACTATGGCTACACCTTC

D: TRBD2
size: -
V: TRBV11-2
J: TRBJ2-1
length: 15
CDR3: CASSQGTSGRNEQFF
DNA: TGTGCCAGCAGTCAGGGGACTAGCGGGAGAAATGAGCAGTTCTTC

D: -
size: -
V: TRBV15
J: TRBJ1-2
length: 15
CDR3: CATSRDVVADYGYTF
DNA: TGTGCCACCAGCAGAGATGTAGTTGCAGACTATGGCTACACCTTC

D: -
size: few
V: TRBV11-2
J: TRBJ1-5
length: 15
CDR3: CASSRGGIGNQPQHF
DNA: TGTGCCAGCAGTCGGGGGGGTATCGGCAATCAGCCCCAGCATTTT

D: -
size: -
V: TRBV6-5
J: TRBJ1-1
length: 13
CDR3: CASSYRQPTEAFF
DNA: TGTGCCAGCAGTTACCGCCAGCCCACTGAAGCTTTCTTT

D: -
size: -
V: TRBV25-1
J: TRBJ1-2
length: 16
CDR3: CASSEGGRGPTYGYTF
DNA: TGTGCCAGCAGTGAGGGTGGCAGGGGCCCCACTTATGGCTACACCTTC

D: -
size: -
V: TRBV6-4
J: TRBJ1-5
length: 13
CDR3: CASRGGLYQPQHF
DNA: TGTGCCAGCAGGGGGGGCCTATATCAGCCCCAGCATTTT

D: -
size: once
V: TRBV4-1
J: TRBJ2-5
length: 14
CDR3: CASSPTTSLGTQYF
DNA: TGCGCCAGCAGCCCGACGACTTCACTGGGGACCCAGTACTTC

D: -
size: -
V: TRBV15
J: TRBJ1-5
length: 14
CDR3: CATSRPTGGQPQHF
DNA: TGTGCCACCAGCAGGCCGACGGGCGGGCAGCCCCAGCATTTT

D: -
size: -
V: TRBV27
J: TRBJ1-5
length: 15
CDR3: CASSPLQIGNQPQHF
DNA: TGTGCCAGCAGCCCCCTCCAGATCGGCAATCAGCCCCAGCATTTT

D: -
size: -
V: TRBV6-5
J: TRBJ1-1
length: 15
CDR3: CASSYALGGHTEAFF
DNA: TGTGCCAGCAGTTACGCATTAGGGGGGCACACTGAAGCTTTCTTT

D: TRBD2
size: -
V: TRBV12-3/TRBV12-4
J: TRBJ2-7
length: 13
CDR3: CASRDYASYEQYF
DNA: TGTGCCAGTCGGGACTACGCCTCCTACGAGCAGTACTTC

D: -
size: -
V: TRBV18
J: TRBJ2-3
length: 15
CDR3: CASSAAGPPTDTQYF
DNA: TGTGCCAGCTCAGCGGCGGGACCACCCACAGATACGCAGTATTTT

D: -
size: -
V: TRBV5-1
J: TRBJ2-1
length: 15
CDR3: CASADGRSSYNEQFF
DNA: TGCGCCAGCGCCGATGGGCGGAGCTCCTACAATGAGCAGTTCTTC

D: -
size: -
V: TRBV19
J: TRBJ1-5
length: 18
CDR3: CARADTGTGECSNQPQHF
DNA: TGTGCCAGAGCCGATACCGGGACGGGGGAATGTAGCAATCAGCCCCAGCATTTT

D: -
size: -
V: TRBV5-5
J: TRBJ1-6
length: 15
CDR3: CASSFIGEAGSPLHF
DNA: TGTGCCAGCAGCTTTATCGGGGAGGCGGGTTCACCCCTCCACTTT

D: -
size: -
V: TRBV7-9
J: TRBJ2-1
length: 12
CDR3: CASSLEGGEQFF
DNA: TGTGCCAGCAGTTTAGAGGGGGGTGAGCAGTTCTTC

D: -
size: -
V: TRBV11-2
J: TRBJ2-7
length: 13
CDR3: CASSLGQSYEQYF
DNA: TGTGCCAGCAGCTTGGGTCAGAGCTACGAGCAGTACTTC

D: TRBD1
size: -
V: TRBV6-6
J: TRBJ1-5
length: 13
CDR3: CASIMTGDQPQHF
DNA: TGTGCCAGCATCATGACAGGGGATCAGCCCCAGCATTTT

D: -
size: -
V: TRBV6-5
J: TRBJ1-5
length: 13
CDR3: CASAGTPNQPQHF
DNA: TGTGCCAGCGCCGGGACCCCTAATCAGCCCCAGCATTTT

D: TRBD1
size: -
V: TRBV5-4
J: TRBJ2-7
length: 14
CDR3: CASTYGTGGGEQYF
DNA: TGTGCCAGCACCTATGGGACAGGGGGCGGCGAGCAGTACTTC

D: -
size: -
V: TRBV28
J: TRBJ1-2
length: 16
CDR3: CASRKGGTGVGYGYTF
DNA: TGTGCCAGCAGGAAGGGGGGGACCGGGGTCGGATATGGCTACACCTTC